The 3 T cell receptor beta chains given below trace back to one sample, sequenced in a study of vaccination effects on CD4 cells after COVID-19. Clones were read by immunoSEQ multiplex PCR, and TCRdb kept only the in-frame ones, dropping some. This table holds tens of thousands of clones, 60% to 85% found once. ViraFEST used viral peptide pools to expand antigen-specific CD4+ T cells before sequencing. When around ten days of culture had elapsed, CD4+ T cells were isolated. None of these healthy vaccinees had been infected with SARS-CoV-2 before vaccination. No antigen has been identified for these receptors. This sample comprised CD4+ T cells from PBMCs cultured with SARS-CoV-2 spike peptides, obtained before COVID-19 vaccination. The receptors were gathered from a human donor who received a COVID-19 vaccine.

The CDR3 reads CSGLSGPDTQYF. CDR3 sequence (DNA): TGCAGCGGGCTTTCAGGGCCAGATACGCAGTATTTT. The chain combines TRBV29-1 with TRBJ2-3, with D possibly TRBD1 on 5 matching bases. Deletions cut 7 bases from V and 4 bases from J, with 12 bases between. The CDR3 is made up of 12 amino acids. Germline-derived CDR1 and CDR2 are SQVTM and ANQGSEA.

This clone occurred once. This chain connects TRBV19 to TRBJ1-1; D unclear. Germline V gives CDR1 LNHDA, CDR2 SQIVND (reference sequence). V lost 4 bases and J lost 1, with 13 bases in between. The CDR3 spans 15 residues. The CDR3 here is CASSSPGSPNTEAFF. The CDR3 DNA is TGTGCCAGTAGTAGCCCGGGGAGCCCGAACACTGAAGCTTTCTTT.

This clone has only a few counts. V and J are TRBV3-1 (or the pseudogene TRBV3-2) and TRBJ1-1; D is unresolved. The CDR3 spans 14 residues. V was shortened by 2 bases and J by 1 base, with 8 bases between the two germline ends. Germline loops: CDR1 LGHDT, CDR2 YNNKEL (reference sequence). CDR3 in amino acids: CASSQPGENTEAFF. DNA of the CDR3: TGTGCCAGCAGCCAACCAGGAGAGAACACTGAAGCTTTCTTT.